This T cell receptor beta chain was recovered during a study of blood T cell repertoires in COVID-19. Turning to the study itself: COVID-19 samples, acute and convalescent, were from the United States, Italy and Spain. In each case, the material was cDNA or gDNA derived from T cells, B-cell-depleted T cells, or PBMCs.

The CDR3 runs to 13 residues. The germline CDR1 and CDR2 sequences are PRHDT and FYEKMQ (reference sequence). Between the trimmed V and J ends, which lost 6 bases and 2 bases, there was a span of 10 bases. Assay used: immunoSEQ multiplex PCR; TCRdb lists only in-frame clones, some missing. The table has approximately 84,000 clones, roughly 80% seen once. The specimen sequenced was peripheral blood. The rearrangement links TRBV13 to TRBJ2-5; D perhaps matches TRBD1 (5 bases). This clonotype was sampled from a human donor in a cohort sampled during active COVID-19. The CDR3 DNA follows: TGTGCCAGCAGTTCTCAGGGTCAAGAGACCCAGTACTTC. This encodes CASSSQGQETQYF.